Below, 19 T cell receptor beta chains from the same sample are listed, as sequenced in a study of T cells in localized non-small cell lung cancer. Assay used: immunoSEQ multiplex PCR; TCRdb lists only in-frame clones, some missing. Of tens of thousands of clones in the sample, around four fifths were seen once. Sequenced here: peripheral blood, sampled before any cancer treatment. These receptors were obtained from a man between 40 and 70 years old with stage I lung adenocarcinoma.

In its sample, this clone was seen once. The chain uses TRBV4-3 and TRBJ2-3, with 7 bases that match TRBD2. V shed 1 base and J 5 bases; nucleotides not matched to a gene: 9. This CDR3 region has 16 residues. Germline V gives CDR1 LGHNA, CDR2 YSLEER. CDR3 loop: CASSQAPGLHRDTQYF. The CDR3 nucleotides read TGCGCCAGCAGCCAAGCGCCGGGACTACACAGAGATACGCAGTATTTT.

The chain carries TRBV5-1 and TRBJ2-5; no clear D. CDR3 length: 16 residues. Germline values: CDR1 SGHRS, CDR2 YFSETQ. The germline V and J ends were trimmed by 3 bases and 5 bases, with 20 bases remaining between them. CDR3 DNA: TGCGCCAGCAGCTCTAAACGATCCCGAAACGGGGAGACCCAGTACTTC. It specifies CASSSKRSRNGETQYF.

The rearrangement joins TRBV6-1 to TRBJ1-5; possibly TRBD1 for D (5 bases). Looked up from germline, CDR1 is MNHNS and CDR2 is SASEGT. The germline V and J ends were trimmed by 3 bases and 6 bases, with 9 bases remaining between them. The CDR3 contains 13 residues. Here the CDR3 DNA reads TGTGCCAGCAGTGAGAGCCAGGGTCAGCCCCAGCATTTT. This sequence encodes CASSESQGQPQHF.

V and J are TRBV30 and TRBJ1-5; 7 bases are shared with TRBD1. CDR3 length: 16 residues. The junction had 14 bases not matched to a gene; V was cut back by 4 bases and J by 5 bases. From germline, CDR1 is GTSNPN and CDR2 SVGIG (reference sequence). The chain's CDR3 is CAWKRRGRGADQPQHF. CDR3 coding DNA: TGTGCCTGGAAGAGGAGGGGGCGCGGGGCCGATCAGCCCCAGCATTTT. Together with reference TRBV30 and TRBJ1-5, the CDR3 gives the full variable domain: SQTIHQWPATLVQPVGSPLSLECTVEGTSNPNLYWYRQAAGRGLQLLFYSVGIGQISSEVPQNLSASRPQDRQFILSSKKLLLSDSGFYLCAWKRRGRGADQPQHFGDGTRLSIL.

This clone occurred many times. The CDR3 region is CASSRTVGSSQPQHF. The DNA for the CDR3 is TGCGCCAGCAGCCGTACAGTAGGTTCGAGTCAGCCCCAGCATTTT. This chain connects TRBV5-1 to TRBJ1-5; D not resolved. The CDR3 contains 15 residues. The germline CDR1 and CDR2 sequences are SGHRS and YFSETQ. Trimming removed 4 bases at V and 6 bases at J, with 17 bases between.

The rearrangement joins TRBV27 to TRBJ2-7; the D gene is possibly TRBD2 (5 bases). Trimming removed 5 bases at V and 3 bases at J, with 23 bases between. Germline values: CDR1 MNHEY, CDR2 SMNVEV (reference sequence). This CDR3 region has 17 residues. This chain's CDR3 is CASSTRTQLRGFYEQYF. CDR3 in DNA: TGTGCCAGCAGTACCCGGACTCAACTCCGAGGGTTCTACGAGCAGTACTTC.

The chain joins TRBV6-5 to TRBJ2-1, with a weak D call TRBD2 (5 bases). Trimming left V 7 bases short and J 13 bases short, with 17 bases between. CDR3 size: 12 residues. Germline lookup yields CDR1 MNHEY and CDR2 SVGAGI. The CDR3 protein is CASNKPGVTQFF. For the CDR3, the DNA is TGTGCCAGCAACAAACCCGGGGTAACCCAGTTCTTC.

The chain employs TRBV5-1 and TRBJ1-3; TRBD1 matches 11 bases. The germline V gene has CDR1 SGHRS and CDR2 YFSETQ. The J segment lost 2 bases and the V segment lost 4 bases, leaving 5 bases of the junction unmatched. The CDR3 is made up of 16 amino acids. CDR3 bases: TGCGCCAGCAGCCCGGGGGACAGGGGGACTGGAAACACCATATATTTT. Its protein is CASSPGDRGTGNTIYF.

The genes are TRBV20-1 and TRBJ2-7; the match to TRBD1 covers 7 bases. The CDR3 sequence is 10 residues long. Trimming at V came to 5 bases and at J to 7 bases, leaving 2 bases not matched to a gene. Germline V gene sequence: CDR1 DFQATT, CDR2 SNEGSKA (reference sequence). The CDR3 spells CSALDREQYF. The CDR3 DNA is TGCAGTGCTTTGGACAGGGAGCAGTACTTC.

This clone occurred a few times. The chain is built from TRBV18 and TRBJ2-7, with 7 bases matching TRBD2. The CDR3 runs to 16 residues. CDR1 is KGHSH, CDR2 LQKENI, per germline. After removal of 5 bases from V and 7 bases from J, the junction contained 17 bases not matched to a gene. The CDR3 DNA reads TGTGCCAGCTCATCACTGACCAGCGGGGACGGAGGAGAGCAGTACTTC. Amino acid sequence: CASSSLTSGDGGEQYF.

The chain employs TRBV6-5 and TRBJ2-7, with a tentative D call TRBD2 (7 bases). The germline gives CDR1 MNHEY, CDR2 SVGAGI. This CDR3 contains 11 residues. CDR3 amino acids: CTIGGVGEQYF. The CDR3 DNA reads as TGTACCATAGGGGGGGTCGGGGAGCAGTACTTC.

This clone has just one count. The rearrangement joins TRBV19 to TRBJ2-7; D call uncertain. CDR1 is LNHDA, CDR2 SQIVND, per germline (reference sequence). The V end lost 6 bases, the J end lost 4 bases, and 10 bases lay between the germline ends. This CDR3 contains 12 residues. CDR3 sequence: CASRSEEYEQYF. CDR3 coding DNA: TGTGCCAGTAGAAGTGAAGAGTACGAGCAGTACTTC.

This rearrangement joins TRBV7-2 to TRBJ1-6; tentative D call: TRBD1 (5 bases). The germline CDR1 and CDR2 sequences are SGHTA and FQGNSA. This CDR3 has 19 amino acids. V shed 4 bases and J shed 0 bases, with 19 bases lying between them. CDR3 DNA sequence: TGTGCCAGCAGCTCAACGACAGCCCTAACGAGCTCCTATAATTCACCCCTCCACTTT. It codes for CASSSTTALTSSYNSPLHF.

The V and J genes are TRBV30 and TRBJ2-5; D might be TRBD2 (7 bases). V was cut by 0 bases and J by 6 bases, with 14 bases left in between. There are 14 residues in the CDR3. The V gene's germline CDR1 is GTSNPN and CDR2 SVGIG (reference sequence). The CDR3 here is CAWSVGGGGKTQYF. In nucleotides, the CDR3 is TGTGCCTGGAGTGTAGGGGGGGGCGGAAAGACCCAGTACTTC.

The chain joins TRBV2 to TRBJ2-3, with TRBD2 as a possible D gene (6 bases). Trimming cost V 6 bases and J 2 bases, with 24 bases left between them. The CDR3 length is 18 residues. Germline V CDR1 and CDR2: SNHLY, FYNNEI. CDR3 nucleotide sequence: TGTGCCAGCAGCGAATTTGAGACTAGACTCACGCTCACAGATACGCAGTATTTT. Its protein product is CASSEFETRLTLTDTQYF.

The chain employs TRBV7-8 and TRBJ2-3; D unclear. The V gene's germline CDR1 is SGHVS and CDR2 FQNEAQ. The CDR3 runs to 14 residues. V lost 1 base and J 0 bases, leaving 5 bases between the germline ends. The CDR3: CASSLVSSTDTQYF. The CDR3 DNA reads TGTGCCAGCAGCTTAGTTTCTAGCACAGATACGCAGTATTTT.

This clone was seen just once. This sequence joins TRBV5-1 and TRBJ2-1, with 8 bases lining up with TRBD2. This CDR3 has 15 residues. Germline assignment: CDR1 SGHRS and CDR2 YFSETQ. The V and J ends lost 3 bases and 6 bases, in that order; junction bases with no gene match: 8. The CDR3 sequence: CASSSLLAEANEQFF. As DNA, the CDR3 is TGCGCCAGCAGCTCATTACTAGCGGAGGCCAATGAGCAGTTCTTC.

The chain links TRBV28 to TRBJ2-1; D gene unclear. The CDR3 length is 14 residues. Per germline, CDR1 MDHEN and CDR2 SYDVKM. Deletions cut 3 bases from V and 7 bases from J, with 13 bases between. The CDR3 DNA is TGTGCCAGCAGTTTTCACCATGAAAGGAATGAGCAGTTCTTC. Translated: CASSFHHERNEQFF.

The chain combines TRBV7-2 with TRBJ2-3, with a tentative D call TRBD1 (6 bases). With 2 bases removed from V and 4 bases from J, the gap between germline ends came to 13 bases. The CDR3 length is 15 residues. Germline V CDR1 and CDR2: SGHTA, FQGNSA. CDR3 sequence reads: CASSLQGTAPDTQYF. The CDR3 DNA follows: TGTGCCAGCAGCTTACAGGGGACGGCGCCAGATACGCAGTATTTT.